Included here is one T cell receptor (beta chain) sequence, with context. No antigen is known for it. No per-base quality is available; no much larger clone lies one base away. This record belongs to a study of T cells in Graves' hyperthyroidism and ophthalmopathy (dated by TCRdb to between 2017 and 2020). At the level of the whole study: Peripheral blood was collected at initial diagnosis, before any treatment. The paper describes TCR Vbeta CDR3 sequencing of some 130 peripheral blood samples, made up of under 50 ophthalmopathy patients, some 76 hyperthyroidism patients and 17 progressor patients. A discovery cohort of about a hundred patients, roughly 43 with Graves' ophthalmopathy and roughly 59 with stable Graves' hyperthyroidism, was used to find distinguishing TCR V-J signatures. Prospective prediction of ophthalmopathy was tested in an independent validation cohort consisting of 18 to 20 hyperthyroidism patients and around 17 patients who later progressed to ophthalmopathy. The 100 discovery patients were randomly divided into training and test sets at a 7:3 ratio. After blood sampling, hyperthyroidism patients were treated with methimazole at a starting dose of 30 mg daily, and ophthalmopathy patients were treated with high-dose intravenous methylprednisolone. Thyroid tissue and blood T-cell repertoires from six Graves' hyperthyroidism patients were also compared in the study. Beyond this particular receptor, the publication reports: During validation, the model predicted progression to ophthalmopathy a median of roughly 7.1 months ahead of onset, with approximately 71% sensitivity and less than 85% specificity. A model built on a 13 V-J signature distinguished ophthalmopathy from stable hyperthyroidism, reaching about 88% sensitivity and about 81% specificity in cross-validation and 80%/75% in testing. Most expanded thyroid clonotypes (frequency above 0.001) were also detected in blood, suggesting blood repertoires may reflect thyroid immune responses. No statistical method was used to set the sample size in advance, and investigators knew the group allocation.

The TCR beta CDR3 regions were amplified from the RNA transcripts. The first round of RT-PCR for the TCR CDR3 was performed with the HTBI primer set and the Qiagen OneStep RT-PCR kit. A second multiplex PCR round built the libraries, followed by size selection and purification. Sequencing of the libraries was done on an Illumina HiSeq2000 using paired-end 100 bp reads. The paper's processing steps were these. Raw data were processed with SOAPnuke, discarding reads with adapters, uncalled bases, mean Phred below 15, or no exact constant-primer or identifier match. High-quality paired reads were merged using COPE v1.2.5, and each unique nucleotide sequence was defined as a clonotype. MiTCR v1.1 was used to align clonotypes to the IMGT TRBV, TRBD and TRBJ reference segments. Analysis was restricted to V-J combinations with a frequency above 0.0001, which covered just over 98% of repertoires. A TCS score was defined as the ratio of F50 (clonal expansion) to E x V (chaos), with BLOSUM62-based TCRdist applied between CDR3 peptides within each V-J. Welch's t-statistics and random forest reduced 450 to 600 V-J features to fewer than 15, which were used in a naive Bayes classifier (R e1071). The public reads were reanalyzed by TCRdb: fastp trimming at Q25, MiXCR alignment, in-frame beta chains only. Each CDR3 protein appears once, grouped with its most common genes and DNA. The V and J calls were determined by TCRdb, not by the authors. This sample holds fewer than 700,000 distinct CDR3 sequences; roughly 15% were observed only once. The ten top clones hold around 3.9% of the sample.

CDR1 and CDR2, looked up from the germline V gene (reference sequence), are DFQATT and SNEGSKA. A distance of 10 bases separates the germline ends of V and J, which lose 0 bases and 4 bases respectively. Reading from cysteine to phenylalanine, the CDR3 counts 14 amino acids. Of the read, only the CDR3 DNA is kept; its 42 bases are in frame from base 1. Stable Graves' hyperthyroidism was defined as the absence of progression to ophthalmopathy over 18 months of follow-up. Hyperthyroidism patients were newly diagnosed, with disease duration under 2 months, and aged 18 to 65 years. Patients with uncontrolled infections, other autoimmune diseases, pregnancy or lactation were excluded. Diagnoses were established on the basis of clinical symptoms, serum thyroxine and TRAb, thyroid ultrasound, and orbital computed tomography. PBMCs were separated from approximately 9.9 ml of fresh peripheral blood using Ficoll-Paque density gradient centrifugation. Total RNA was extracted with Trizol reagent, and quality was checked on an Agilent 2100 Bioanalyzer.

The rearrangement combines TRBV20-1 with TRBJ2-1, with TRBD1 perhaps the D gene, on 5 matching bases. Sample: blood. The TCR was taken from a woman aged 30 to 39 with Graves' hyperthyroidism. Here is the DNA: TGCAGTGCTAGAGACCTTGACAGTTACAATGAGCAGTTCTTC. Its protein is CSARDLDSYNEQFF.